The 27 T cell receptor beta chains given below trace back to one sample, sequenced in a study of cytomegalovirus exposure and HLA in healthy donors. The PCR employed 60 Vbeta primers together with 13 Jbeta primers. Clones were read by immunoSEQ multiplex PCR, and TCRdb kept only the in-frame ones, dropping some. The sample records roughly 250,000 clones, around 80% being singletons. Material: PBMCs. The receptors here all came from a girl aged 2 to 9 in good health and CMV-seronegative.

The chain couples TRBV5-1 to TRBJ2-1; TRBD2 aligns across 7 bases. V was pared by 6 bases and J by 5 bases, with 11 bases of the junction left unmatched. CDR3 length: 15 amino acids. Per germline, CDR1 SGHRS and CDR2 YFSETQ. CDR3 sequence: CASILVGGPNNEQFF. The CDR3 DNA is TGCGCCAGCATCCTGGTGGGAGGGCCGAACAATGAGCAGTTCTTC.

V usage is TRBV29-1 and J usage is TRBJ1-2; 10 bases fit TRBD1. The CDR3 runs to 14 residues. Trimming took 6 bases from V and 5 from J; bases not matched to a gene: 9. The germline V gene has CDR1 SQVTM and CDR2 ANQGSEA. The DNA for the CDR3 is TGCAGCGTATCAACGACAGGGGGCGAGTATGGCTACACCTTC. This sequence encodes CSVSTTGGEYGYTF.

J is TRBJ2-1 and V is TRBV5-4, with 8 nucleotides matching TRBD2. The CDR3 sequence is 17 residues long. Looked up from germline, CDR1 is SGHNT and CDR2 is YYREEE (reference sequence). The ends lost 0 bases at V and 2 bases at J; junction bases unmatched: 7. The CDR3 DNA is TGTGCCAGCAGCTTGGCCTGGGTAGCGGGAACCTACAATGAGCAGTTCTTC. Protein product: CASSLAWVAGTYNEQFF.

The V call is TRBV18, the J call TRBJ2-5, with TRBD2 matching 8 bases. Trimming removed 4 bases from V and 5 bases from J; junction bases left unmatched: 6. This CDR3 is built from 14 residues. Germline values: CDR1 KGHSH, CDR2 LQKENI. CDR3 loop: CASSQTSAAETQYF. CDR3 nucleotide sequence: TGTGCCAGCTCACAGACTAGCGCCGCGGAGACCCAGTACTTC.

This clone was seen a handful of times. In nucleotides, the CDR3 is TGTGCCAGCTCAGGCGGGACAGGCCGGTCAGAGGAGCAGTACTTC. Translating gives CASSGGTGRSEEQYF. The genes are TRBV18 and TRBJ2-7; 8 bases line up with TRBD1. After removal of 5 bases from V and 7 bases from J, the junction contained 13 bases not matched to a gene. The CDR3 has 15 amino acids. Germline V gene sequence: CDR1 KGHSH, CDR2 LQKENI.

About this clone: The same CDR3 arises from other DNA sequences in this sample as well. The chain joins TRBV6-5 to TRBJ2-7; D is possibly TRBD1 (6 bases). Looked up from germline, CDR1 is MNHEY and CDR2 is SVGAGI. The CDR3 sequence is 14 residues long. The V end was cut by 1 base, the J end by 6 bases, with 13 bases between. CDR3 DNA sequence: TGTGCCAGCAGTTACTTCGGGCAGGGGACCGAGCAGTACTTC. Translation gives CASSYFGQGTEQYF.

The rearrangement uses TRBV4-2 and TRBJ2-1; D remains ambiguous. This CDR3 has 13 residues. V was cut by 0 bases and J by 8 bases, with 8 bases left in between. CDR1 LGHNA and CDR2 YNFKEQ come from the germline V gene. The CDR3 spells CASSQEGRDEQFF. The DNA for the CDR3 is TGTGCCAGCAGCCAAGAGGGCCGCGATGAGCAGTTCTTC.

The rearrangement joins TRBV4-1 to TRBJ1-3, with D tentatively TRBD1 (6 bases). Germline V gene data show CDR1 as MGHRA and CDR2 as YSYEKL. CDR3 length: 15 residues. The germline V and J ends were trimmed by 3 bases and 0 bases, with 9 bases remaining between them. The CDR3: CASSQGQNSGNTIYF. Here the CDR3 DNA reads TGCGCCAGCAGCCAGGGACAAAACTCTGGAAACACCATATATTTT.

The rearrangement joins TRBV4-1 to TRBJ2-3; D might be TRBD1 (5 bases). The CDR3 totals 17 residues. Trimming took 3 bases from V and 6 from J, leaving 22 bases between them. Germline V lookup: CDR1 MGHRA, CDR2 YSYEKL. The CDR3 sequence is CASSHIGVGALFDTQYF. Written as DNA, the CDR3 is TGCGCCAGCAGCCATATTGGAGTAGGGGCCTTATTTGATACGCAGTATTTT.

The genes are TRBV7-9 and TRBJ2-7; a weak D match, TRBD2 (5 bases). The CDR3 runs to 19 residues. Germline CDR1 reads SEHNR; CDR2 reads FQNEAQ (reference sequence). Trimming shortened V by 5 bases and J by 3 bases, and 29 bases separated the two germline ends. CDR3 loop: CASSPVRVRGPAFFYEQYF. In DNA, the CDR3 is TGTGCCAGCAGCCCCGTACGGGTTCGCGGGCCGGCTTTTTTCTACGAGCAGTACTTC.

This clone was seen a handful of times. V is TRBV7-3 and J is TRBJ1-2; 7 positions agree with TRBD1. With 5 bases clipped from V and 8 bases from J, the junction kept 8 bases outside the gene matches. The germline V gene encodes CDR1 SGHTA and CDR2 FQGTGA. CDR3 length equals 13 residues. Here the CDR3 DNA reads TGTGCCAGCAGCGTCACAGGGGAAGGAGGCTACACCTTC. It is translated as CASSVTGEGGYTF.

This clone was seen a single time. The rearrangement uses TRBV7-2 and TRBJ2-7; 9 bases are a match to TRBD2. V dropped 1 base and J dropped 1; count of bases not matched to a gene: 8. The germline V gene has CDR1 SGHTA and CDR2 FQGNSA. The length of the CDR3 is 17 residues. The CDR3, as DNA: TGTGCCAGCAGCTTAGTTAGCGGGGGACCCACTTCCTACGAGCAGTACTTC. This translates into CASSLVSGGPTSYEQYF.

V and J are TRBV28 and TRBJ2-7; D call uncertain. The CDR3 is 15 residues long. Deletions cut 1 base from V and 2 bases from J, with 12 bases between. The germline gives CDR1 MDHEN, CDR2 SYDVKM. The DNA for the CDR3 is TGTGCCAGCAGTTTATCCGGTCCGCTCACCTACGAGCAGTACTTC. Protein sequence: CASSLSGPLTYEQYF. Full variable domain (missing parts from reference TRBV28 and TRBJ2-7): DVKVTQSSRYLVKRTGEKVFLECVQDMDHENMFWYRQDPGLGLRLIYFSYDVKMKEKGDIPEGYSVSREKKERFSLILESASTNQTSMYLCASSLSGPLTYEQYFGPGTRLTVT.

The DNA of the CDR3 is TGTGCCAGCATTGGGGGGTCCTATAATTCACCCCTCCACTTT. Its protein is CASIGGSYNSPLHF. V is TRBV2 and J is TRBJ1-6; a weak D match, TRBD1 (5 bases). The V end lost 7 bases, the J end lost 1 base, and 8 bases lay between the germline ends. Per germline, CDR1 SNHLY and CDR2 FYNNEI. The CDR3 loop spans 14 amino acids.

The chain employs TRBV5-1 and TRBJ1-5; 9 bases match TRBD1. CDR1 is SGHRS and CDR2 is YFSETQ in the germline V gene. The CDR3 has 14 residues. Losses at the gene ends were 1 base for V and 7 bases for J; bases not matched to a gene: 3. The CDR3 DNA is TGCGCCAGCAGCTTGCGGACAGGGGACCAGCCCCAGCATTTT. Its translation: CASSLRTGDQPQHF.

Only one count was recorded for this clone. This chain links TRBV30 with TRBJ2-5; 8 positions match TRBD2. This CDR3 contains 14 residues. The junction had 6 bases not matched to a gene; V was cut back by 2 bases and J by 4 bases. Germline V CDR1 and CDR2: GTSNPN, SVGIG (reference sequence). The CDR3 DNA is TGTGCCTGGAGTATACTAGCGGTGGGAGAGACCCAGTACTTC. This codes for CAWSILAVGETQYF.

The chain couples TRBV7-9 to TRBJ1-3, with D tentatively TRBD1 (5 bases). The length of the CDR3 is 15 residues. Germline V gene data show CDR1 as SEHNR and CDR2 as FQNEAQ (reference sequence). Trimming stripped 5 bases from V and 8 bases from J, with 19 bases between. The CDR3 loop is CASSLYLQGWDTIYF. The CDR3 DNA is TGTGCCAGCAGCCTCTACCTCCAGGGCTGGGACACCATATATTTT.

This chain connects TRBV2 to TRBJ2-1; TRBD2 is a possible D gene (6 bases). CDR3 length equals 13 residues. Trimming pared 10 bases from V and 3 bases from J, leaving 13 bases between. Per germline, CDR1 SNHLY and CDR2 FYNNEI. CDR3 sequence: CATPRDFYNEQFF. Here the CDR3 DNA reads TGTGCCACCCCAAGGGACTTCTACAATGAGCAGTTCTTC.

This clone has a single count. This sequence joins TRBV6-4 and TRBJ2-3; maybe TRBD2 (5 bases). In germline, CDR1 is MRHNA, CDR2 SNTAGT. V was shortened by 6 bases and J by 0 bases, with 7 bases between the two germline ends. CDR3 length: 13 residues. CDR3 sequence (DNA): TGTGCCAGCAGAGCGGATAGCACAGATACGCAGTATTTT. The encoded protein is CASRADSTDTQYF.

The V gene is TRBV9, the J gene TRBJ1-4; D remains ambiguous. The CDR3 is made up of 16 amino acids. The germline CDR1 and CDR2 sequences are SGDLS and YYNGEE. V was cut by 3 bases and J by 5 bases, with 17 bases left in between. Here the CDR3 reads CASSGHAGRPNEKLFF. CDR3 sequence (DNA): TGTGCCAGCAGCGGACACGCGGGAAGACCCAATGAAAAACTGTTTTTT.

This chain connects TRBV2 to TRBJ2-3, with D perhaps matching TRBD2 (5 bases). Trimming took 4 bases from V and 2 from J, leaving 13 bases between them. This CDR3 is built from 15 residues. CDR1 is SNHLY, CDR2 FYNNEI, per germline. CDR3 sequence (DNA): TGTGCCAGCAGTGGGGAGCAAATTAACACAGATACGCAGTATTTT. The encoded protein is CASSGEQINTDTQYF.

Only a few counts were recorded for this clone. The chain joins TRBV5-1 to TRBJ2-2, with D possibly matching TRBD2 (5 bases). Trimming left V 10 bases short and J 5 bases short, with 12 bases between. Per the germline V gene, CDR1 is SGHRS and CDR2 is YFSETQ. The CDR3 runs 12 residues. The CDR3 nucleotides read TGCGCCTCAACCACGGGAACCGGGGAGCTGTTTTTT. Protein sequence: CASTTGTGELFF.

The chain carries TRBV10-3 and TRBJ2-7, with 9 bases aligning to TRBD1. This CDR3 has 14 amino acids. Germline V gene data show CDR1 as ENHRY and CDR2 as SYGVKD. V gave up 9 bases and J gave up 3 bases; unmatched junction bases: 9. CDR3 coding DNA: TGTGCCATTTGCCGGGACAGGGACCTCTACGAGCAGTACTTC. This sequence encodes CAICRDRDLYEQYF.

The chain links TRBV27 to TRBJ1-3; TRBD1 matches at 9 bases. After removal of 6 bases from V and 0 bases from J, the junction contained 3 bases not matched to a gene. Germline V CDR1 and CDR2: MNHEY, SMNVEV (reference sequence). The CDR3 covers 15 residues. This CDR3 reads CASRTGGNSGNTIYF. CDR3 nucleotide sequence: TGTGCCAGCAGAACAGGGGGCAACTCTGGAAACACCATATATTTT.

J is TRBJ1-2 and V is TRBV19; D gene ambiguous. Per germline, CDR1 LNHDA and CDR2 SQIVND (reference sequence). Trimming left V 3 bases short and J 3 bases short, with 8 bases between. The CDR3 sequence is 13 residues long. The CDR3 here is CASSMGQYYGYTF. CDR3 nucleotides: TGTGCCAGTAGTATGGGCCAGTACTATGGCTACACCTTC.

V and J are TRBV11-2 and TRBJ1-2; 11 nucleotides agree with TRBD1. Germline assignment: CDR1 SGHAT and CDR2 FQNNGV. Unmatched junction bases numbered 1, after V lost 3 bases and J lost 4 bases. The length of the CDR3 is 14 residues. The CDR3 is CASSFGTGGYGYTF. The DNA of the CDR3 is TGTGCCAGCAGCTTTGGGACAGGGGGCTATGGCTACACCTTC.

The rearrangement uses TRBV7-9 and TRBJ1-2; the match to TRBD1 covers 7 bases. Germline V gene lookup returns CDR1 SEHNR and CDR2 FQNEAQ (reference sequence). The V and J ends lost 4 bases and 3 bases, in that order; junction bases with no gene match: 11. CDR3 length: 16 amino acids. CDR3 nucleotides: TGTGCCAGCAGCTCGTTGAGAACTACAGGGGACTATGGCTACACCTTC. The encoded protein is CASSSLRTTGDYGYTF.